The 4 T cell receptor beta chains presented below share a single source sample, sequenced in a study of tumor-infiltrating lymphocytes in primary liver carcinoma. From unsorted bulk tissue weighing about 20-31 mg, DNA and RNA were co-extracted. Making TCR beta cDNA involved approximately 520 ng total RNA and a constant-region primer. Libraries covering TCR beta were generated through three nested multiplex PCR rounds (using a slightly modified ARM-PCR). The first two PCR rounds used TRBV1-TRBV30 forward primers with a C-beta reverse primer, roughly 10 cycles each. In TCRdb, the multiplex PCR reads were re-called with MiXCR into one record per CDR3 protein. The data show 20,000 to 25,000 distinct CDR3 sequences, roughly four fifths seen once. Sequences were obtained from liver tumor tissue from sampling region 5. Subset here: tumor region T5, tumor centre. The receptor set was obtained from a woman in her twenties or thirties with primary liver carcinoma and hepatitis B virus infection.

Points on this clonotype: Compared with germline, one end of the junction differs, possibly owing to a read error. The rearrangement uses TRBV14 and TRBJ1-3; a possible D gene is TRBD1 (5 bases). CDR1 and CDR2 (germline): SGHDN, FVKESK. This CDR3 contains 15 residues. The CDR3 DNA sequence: TGTGCCAGCAGTGTGACTGGGGCCTCTGGAAAGACCATATATTTT. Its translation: CASSVTGASGKTIYF.

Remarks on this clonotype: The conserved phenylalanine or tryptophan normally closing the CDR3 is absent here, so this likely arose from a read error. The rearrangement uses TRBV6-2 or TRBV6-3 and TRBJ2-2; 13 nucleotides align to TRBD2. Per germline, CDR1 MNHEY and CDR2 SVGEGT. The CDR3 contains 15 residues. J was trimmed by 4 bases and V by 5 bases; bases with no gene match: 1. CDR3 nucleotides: TGTGCCAGCAGTACTAGCGGGAGGGTCACCGGGGAGCTGTTTTCA. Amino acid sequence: CASSTSGRVTGELFS.

The CDR3 DNA reads as TGTGCCAGCGCGACTAGTCTGAAACTTAGGGGTATCTGGACCCAGTACTTC. Translated: CASATSLKLRGIWTQYF. The V call is TRBV28, the J call TRBJ2-5; possible D gene TRBD2, 6 bases. Germline CDR1 MDHEN, CDR2 SYDVKM. The CDR3 extends over 17 amino acids. Trimming shortened V by 8 bases and J by 7 bases, and 29 bases separated the two germline ends.

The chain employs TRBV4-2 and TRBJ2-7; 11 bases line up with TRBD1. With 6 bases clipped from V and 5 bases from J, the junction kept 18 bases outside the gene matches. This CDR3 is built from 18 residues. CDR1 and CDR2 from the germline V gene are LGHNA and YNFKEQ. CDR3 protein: CASSQEHLGQGGPHEQYF. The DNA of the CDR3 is TGTGCCAGCAGTCAGGAACACCTGGGACAGGGGGGACCGCACGAGCAGTACTTC.